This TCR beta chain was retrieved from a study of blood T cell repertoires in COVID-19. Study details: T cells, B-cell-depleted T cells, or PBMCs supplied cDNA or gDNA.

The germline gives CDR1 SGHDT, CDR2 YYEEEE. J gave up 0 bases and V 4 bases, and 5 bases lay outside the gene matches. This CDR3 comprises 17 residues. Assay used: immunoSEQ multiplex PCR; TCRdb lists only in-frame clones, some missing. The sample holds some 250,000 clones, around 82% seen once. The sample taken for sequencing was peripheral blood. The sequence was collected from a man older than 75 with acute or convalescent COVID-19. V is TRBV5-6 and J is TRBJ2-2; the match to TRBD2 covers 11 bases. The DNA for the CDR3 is TGTGCCAGCAGCCGCGGGACTAGCGGAGCGAACACCGGGGAGCTGTTTTTT. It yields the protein CASSRGTSGANTGELFF.